The 21 T cell receptor beta chains below come from one sample, sequenced in a study of blood T cell repertoires in COVID-19. Only in-frame clones appear in the TCRdb table, and some are missing; sequencing was by immunoSEQ multiplex PCR. In the table there are hundreds of thousands of clones, 88% of which are singletons. Sequencing was carried out using peripheral blood. These receptors all come from a man aged 18-30 years with active or convalescent COVID-19.

The chain couples TRBV12-3 or TRBV12-4 to TRBJ2-1; TRBD1 matches 7 bases. The CDR3 contains 12 residues. Trimming removed 6 bases from V and 6 bases from J; junction bases left unmatched: 2. The CDR3 region is CASSYRGNEQFF. The CDR3 region has the DNA TGTGCCAGCAGCTACAGGGGCAATGAGCAGTTCTTC.

In its sample, this clone was seen once. The rearrangement uses TRBV18 and TRBJ1-6, with 8 bases matching TRBD1. The CDR3 spans 14 residues. After removal of 4 bases from V and 11 bases from J, the junction contained 7 bases not matched to a gene. Looked up from germline, CDR1 is KGHSH and CDR2 is LQKENI. In DNA form, the CDR3 reads TGTGCCAGCTCACTCGGACAGGGCGATCCACCCCTCCACTTT. Protein sequence: CASSLGQGDPPLHF.

J is TRBJ2-2 and V is TRBV6-5, with D maybe TRBD2 (6 bases). The length of the CDR3 is 15 residues. Germline CDR1 is MNHEY and CDR2 is SVGAGI. Trimming removed 8 bases at V and 0 bases at J, with 13 bases between. CDR3 nucleotides: TGTGCCAGCGGACTACAGCACGCGAACACCGGGGAGCTGTTTTTT. Translation: CASGLQHANTGELFF.

This clone was counted only a few times. V usage is TRBV27 and J usage is TRBJ2-7, with 7 bases matching TRBD2. Germline CDR1 and CDR2: MNHEY and SMNVEV (reference sequence). Trimming at V came to 2 bases and at J to 6 bases, leaving 7 bases not matched to a gene. The CDR3 covers 14 residues. CDR3 region: CASSLVEGGAEQYF. Here the CDR3 DNA reads TGTGCCAGCAGTTTAGTGGAGGGAGGGGCCGAGCAGTACTTC.

A single count supports this clone. The rearrangement joins TRBV13 to TRBJ2-7; TRBD1 is a possible D gene (5 bases). CDR3 length: 14 amino acids. Germline assignment: CDR1 PRHDT and CDR2 FYEKMQ (reference sequence). Between the trimmed V and J ends, which lost 5 bases and 5 bases, there was a span of 16 bases. CDR3 in DNA: TGTGCCAGCAGCGGACAAGACAGTAGAAACGAGCAGTACTTC. Protein: CASSGQDSRNEQYF.

This chain joins TRBV13 and TRBJ2-2; TRBD1 might be the D (6 bases). This CDR3 region has 15 residues. Germline loops: CDR1 PRHDT, CDR2 FYEKMQ (reference sequence). V lost 8 bases and J lost 0, with 13 bases in between. In nucleotides, the CDR3 is TGTGCCAGCCCCCGTACAGGGTCGAACACCGGGGAGCTGTTTTTT. Amino acids: CASPRTGSNTGELFF.

This clone was detected a few times. The CDR3 reads CASSEAEGQGSEKLFF. The CDR3, as DNA: TGTGCCAGCAGTGAAGCGGAGGGACAGGGGTCTGAAAAACTGTTTTTT. The chain combines TRBV6-1 with TRBJ1-4, with 10 bases that match TRBD1. The germline V gene has CDR1 MNHNS and CDR2 SASEGT. The CDR3 is 16 residues long. The V and J ends lost 0 bases and 7 bases, in that order; junction bases with no gene match: 5.

This clone showed up just once. This chain connects TRBV7-9 to TRBJ1-6, with a weak D call TRBD1 (5 bases). This CDR3 comprises 16 residues. Germline CDR1 is SEHNR and CDR2 is FQNEAQ (reference sequence). Trimming took off 4 bases at V and 10 bases at J, with 20 bases between the two ends. CDR3 bases: TGTGCCAGCAGCTCACAACTCACAGGCGGCGGATCACCCCTCCACTTT. This encodes CASSSQLTGGGSPLHF.

This clone was seen a few times. The chain combines TRBV19 with TRBJ1-3; tentative D call: TRBD1 (5 bases). With 4 bases removed from V and 0 bases from J, the gap between germline ends came to 19 bases. CDR1 and CDR2 (germline): LNHDA, SQIVND (reference sequence). The CDR3 covers 18 residues. CDR3 loop: CASSTRTKSTVSGNTIYF. As DNA, the CDR3 is TGTGCCAGTAGTACCAGAACCAAGTCGACAGTCTCTGGAAACACCATATATTTT.

This chain connects TRBV2 to TRBJ2-7, with D tentatively TRBD2 (7 bases). The CDR3 has 12 amino acids. The V gene lost 11 bases and the J gene lost 3 bases, with 14 bases spanning the gap. Germline CDR1 and CDR2: SNHLY and FYNNEI. CDR3 in amino acids: CAGGGGDYEQYF. The CDR3 nucleotides are TGTGCCGGCGGAGGGGGGGACTACGAGCAGTACTTC.

This chain joins TRBV6-5 and TRBJ1-2, with D perhaps matching TRBD1 (5 bases). This CDR3 has 14 amino acids. V was pared by 6 bases and J by 8 bases, with 19 bases between. The germline V gene has CDR1 MNHEY and CDR2 SVGAGI. The CDR3 loop reads CASSYGGVNGGYTF. The CDR3 DNA reads as TGTGCCAGCAGCTACGGGGGGGTTAACGGAGGCTACACCTTC.

The J gene is TRBJ2-3, the V gene TRBV9; 12 bases map to TRBD2. Germline V gives CDR1 SGDLS, CDR2 YYNGEE. J gave up 4 bases and V 2 bases, and 8 bases lay outside the gene matches. This CDR3 spans 17 amino acids. CDR3 DNA sequence: TGTGCCAGCAGCGTCCCCTCTAGCGGGGGGGGGTCAGATACGCAGTATTTT. It codes for CASSVPSSGGGSDTQYF.

V usage is TRBV6-5 and J usage is TRBJ2-2; D is perhaps TRBD2 (7 bases). The CDR3 length is 14 residues. The germline V gene encodes CDR1 MNHEY and CDR2 SVGAGI. V was shortened by 6 bases and J by 4 bases, with 12 bases between the two germline ends. DNA of the CDR3: TGTGCCAGCAGGGCGGGGGCGGTCACCGGGGAGCTGTTTTTT. Its translation: CASRAGAVTGELFF.

This clone showed up just once. The chain carries TRBV5-1 and TRBJ2-1; 12 bases line up with TRBD1. Germline loops: CDR1 SGHRS, CDR2 YFSETQ. This CDR3 spans 15 amino acids. V shed 4 bases and J 7 bases; nucleotides not matched to a gene: 6. CDR3 region: CASSRGQGASNEQFF. For the CDR3, the DNA is TGCGCCAGCAGCCGGGGACAGGGGGCTTCTAATGAGCAGTTCTTC.

The rearrangement uses TRBV5-1 and TRBJ2-7; a weak D match, TRBD2 (7 bases). The CDR3 length is 15 residues. Germline CDR1 is SGHRS and CDR2 is YFSETQ. V lost 3 bases and J lost 0, with 13 bases in between. The CDR3: CASSWGGPTSYEQYF. The CDR3 DNA reads as TGCGCCAGCAGCTGGGGGGGGCCGACCTCCTACGAGCAGTACTTC.

The V gene is TRBV7-3, the J gene TRBJ2-3, with 7 bases aligning to TRBD2. Trimming removed 1 base from V and 2 bases from J; junction bases left unmatched: 6. CDR3 length: 16 residues. Germline V gene data show CDR1 as SGHTA and CDR2 as FQGTGA. Here the CDR3 DNA reads TGTGCCAGCAGCTTAATTGGCGGGGGTTTCACAGATACGCAGTATTTT. Amino acids: CASSLIGGGFTDTQYF.

Here the CDR3 DNA reads TGTGCCATCAGGAGACAGGACGGCGGCGAGCAGTACTTC. It yields the protein CAIRRQDGGEQYF. V is TRBV10-3 and J is TRBJ2-7, with D perhaps TRBD1 (6 bases). Trimming removed 6 bases from V and 6 bases from J, with 15 bases in between. Per the germline V gene, CDR1 is ENHRY and CDR2 is SYGVKD. The CDR3 is 13 residues long.

V usage is TRBV28 and J usage is TRBJ1-5; D uncertain. V lost 1 base and J lost 0, with 10 bases in between. Germline-derived CDR1 and CDR2 are MDHEN and SYDVKM. The CDR3 extends over 16 amino acids. The CDR3 nucleotides are TGTGCCAGCAGTTTATTAATGCGTTATAGCAATCAGCCCCAGCATTTT. Translated, it gives CASSLLMRYSNQPQHF.

The J gene is TRBJ2-5, the V gene TRBV7-9; the match to TRBD2 covers 8 bases. CDR3 length: 14 residues. Trimming at V came to 2 bases and at J to 5 bases, leaving 4 bases not matched to a gene. Germline CDR1 SEHNR, CDR2 FQNEAQ (reference sequence). CDR3: CASSLTGGQETQYF. The CDR3 nucleotides read TGTGCCAGCAGCTTAACGGGGGGGCAGGAGACCCAGTACTTC.

This sequence joins TRBV6-1 and TRBJ1-5; 7 nucleotides agree with TRBD1. CDR3 length: 17 amino acids. V gave up 4 bases and J gave up 3 bases; unmatched junction bases: 12. Germline loops: CDR1 MNHNS, CDR2 SASEGT. Here the CDR3 DNA reads TGTGCCAGCAGTGCATACAGCCCGGACAGGATCAATCAGCCCCAGCATTTT. Its translation: CASSAYSPDRINQPQHF.

The chain combines TRBV11-2 with TRBJ2-2; D is uncertain. Looked up from germline, CDR1 is SGHAT and CDR2 is FQNNGV. The CDR3 is 14 residues long. V lost 6 bases and J 6 bases, leaving 14 bases between the germline ends. The CDR3 sequence: CASSSGLGSGELFF. The CDR3 DNA follows: TGTGCCAGCAGTTCCGGTCTAGGCTCCGGGGAGCTGTTTTTT.